Each of the 31 T cell receptor beta chains below was sequenced from the same sample in a study of T cell repertoires in cytomegalovirus infection. Using its own MiXCR run on the reads, TCRdb lists one record per CDR3 protein. This table has fewer than 1,000,000 distinct CDR3 sequences, less than 35% appearing once. No antigen has been identified for these receptors. Sequenced material: cultured CD8+ T cells from PBMCs, taken from culture after CMV antigen stimulation. These receptors came from a human donor in good health (CMV status not recorded). Some clones in this sample may be carry-over from other donors' samples.

This clonotype was seen just once. This chain joins TRBV27 and TRBJ2-2; no firm D call. The CDR3 has 16 residues. Germline V gives CDR1 MNHEY, CDR2 SMNVEV (reference sequence). The ends were cut back, 2 bases at V and 3 bases at J, with 13 bases in the middle. The CDR3 sequence: CASSLGSHYYTGELFF. For the CDR3, the DNA is TGTGCCAGCAGTTTAGGTTCTCACTATTACACCGGGGAGCTGTTTTTT.

This clonotype showed up just a few times. The CDR3 sequence is CASSLEWTGGAEQYF. DNA of the CDR3: TGTGCCAGCAGCTTAGAGTGGACAGGGGGCGCCGAGCAGTACTTC. The genes are TRBV7-6 and TRBJ2-7; TRBD1 matches at 11 bases. The CDR3 sequence is 15 residues long. The V gene end was trimmed by 1 base and the J gene end by 6 bases; junction bases not matched to a gene: 5. Germline CDR1 SGHVS, CDR2 FNYEAQ.

The rearrangement uses TRBV9 and TRBJ1-2; D perhaps matches TRBD1 (6 bases). Germline V lookup: CDR1 SGDLS, CDR2 YYNGEE. CDR3 length: 16 residues. The V gene lost 2 bases and the J gene lost 7 bases, with 21 bases spanning the gap. CDR3 loop: CASSVRWRDTQAGYTF. CDR3 in DNA: TGTGCCAGCAGCGTCCGTTGGAGGGACACCCAGGCTGGCTACACCTTC.

This chain uses TRBV4-1 with TRBJ1-5; D uncertain. The CDR3 is 14 residues long. V lost 0 bases and J 4 bases, leaving 7 bases between the germline ends. CDR1 and CDR2 from the germline V gene are MGHRA and YSYEKL. The CDR3 DNA sequence: TGCGCCAGCAGCCAAGACGGTTTGAATCAGCCCCAGCATTTT. This encodes CASSQDGLNQPQHF.

The chain links TRBV4-2 to TRBJ1-6; a weak D match, TRBD1 (5 bases). Germline-derived CDR1 and CDR2 are LGHNA and YNFKEQ. The CDR3 sequence is 14 residues long. The V end was cut by 4 bases, the J end by 8 bases, with 12 bases between. The CDR3 loop is CASSPLGEDSPLHF. The CDR3, as DNA: TGTGCCAGCAGCCCCTTGGGGGAAGATTCACCCCTCCACTTT.

A few counts support this clonotype. This chain uses TRBV7-8 with TRBJ2-3; 15 positions match TRBD2. This CDR3 has 16 amino acids. Germline V gene sequence: CDR1 SGHVS, CDR2 FQNEAQ. Trimming removed 11 bases from V and 1 base from J; junction bases left unmatched: 7. CDR3 DNA sequence: TGTGCCGTCGGACTAGCGGGGGGGCGGGGCACAGATACGCAGTATTTT. The encoded protein is CAVGLAGGRGTDTQYF.

The chain combines TRBV20-1 with TRBJ1-2, with D perhaps matching TRBD1 (5 bases). CDR1 DFQATT and CDR2 SNEGSKA come from the germline V gene (reference sequence). Trimming removed 1 base at V and 2 bases at J, with 20 bases between. The CDR3 spans 17 residues. CDR3 region: CSARGLQMTGENYGYTF. The CDR3 DNA follows: TGCAGTGCTAGAGGACTGCAAATGACGGGGGAAAACTATGGCTACACCTTC.

There are a few counts of this clonotype. The V call is TRBV28, the J call TRBJ1-1; 9 bases map to TRBD1. V lost 5 bases and J lost 0; bases outside the gene matches: 7. This CDR3 region has 16 residues. Germline V gene lookup returns CDR1 MDHEN and CDR2 SYDVKM. The chain's CDR3 is CASSLYRGPVNTEAFF. CDR3 coding DNA: TGTGCCAGCAGTCTATACAGGGGGCCGGTGAACACTGAAGCTTTCTTT.

V is TRBV29-1 and J is TRBJ2-2, with D possibly being TRBD2 (6 bases). The CDR3 sequence is 12 residues long. V lost 3 bases, J lost 7 bases, and 9 bases lay in between. Looked up from germline, CDR1 is SQVTM and CDR2 is ANQGSEA. The CDR3, as DNA: TGCAGCGTTGAGCTGGGAGGCGGGGAGCTGTTTTTT. Translation: CSVELGGGELFF.

The rearrangement links TRBV7-6 to TRBJ1-2; D possibly corresponds to TRBD1 (6 bases). The CDR3 extends over 13 amino acids. The ends were cut back, 10 bases at V and 2 bases at J, with 14 bases in the middle. Germline CDR1 SGHVS, CDR2 FNYEAQ. DNA of the CDR3: TGTGCCACCCAAGGGGGATCGAACTATGGCTACACCTTC. Translation: CATQGGSNYGYTF.

This clonotype was seen repeatedly, ten times or more. The chain recombines TRBV4-1 with TRBJ2-7, with TRBD1 matching 7 bases. V dropped 0 bases and J dropped 2; count of bases not matched to a gene: 1. CDR1 is MGHRA and CDR2 is YSYEKL in the germline V gene. CDR3 length: 14 residues. The CDR3 sequence: CASSQDGQAYEQYF. In DNA, the CDR3 is TGCGCCAGCAGCCAAGATGGACAGGCCTACGAGCAGTACTTC.

V is TRBV4-1 and J is TRBJ1-2; TRBD1 is a possible D gene (6 bases). CDR1 MGHRA and CDR2 YSYEKL come from the germline V gene. The CDR3 totals 15 residues. V was pared by 4 bases and J by 4 bases, with 16 bases between. CDR3 region: CASSPEVGGLYGYTF. Written as DNA, the CDR3 is TGCGCCAGCAGCCCGGAAGTGGGGGGCCTCTATGGCTACACCTTC.

The table lists this clonotype with a few counts. J is TRBJ1-2 and V is TRBV7-9, with D unclear. The CDR3 has 15 residues. Trimming pared 5 bases from V and 0 bases from J, leaving 13 bases between. Germline CDR1 SEHNR, CDR2 FQNEAQ (reference sequence). Here the CDR3 DNA reads TGTGCCAGCAGCGCTACCGGGATTACTAACTATGGCTACACCTTC. Its protein is CASSATGITNYGYTF. The whole variable domain, filled in from reference TRBV7-9 and TRBJ1-2, reads DTGVSQNPRHKITKRGQNVTFRCDPISEHNRLYWYRQTLGQGPEFLTYFQNEAQLEKSRLLSDRFSAERPKGSFSTLEIQRTEQGDSAMYLCASSATGITNYGYTFGSGTRLTVV.

The chain carries TRBV6-1 and TRBJ2-7; D unresolved. Germline V lookup: CDR1 MNHNS, CDR2 SASEGT. The CDR3 spans 12 residues. The V gene lost 4 bases and the J gene lost 5 bases, with 9 bases spanning the gap. The DNA of the CDR3 is TGTGCCAGCAGTGTAGGACGTAACGAGCAGTACTTC. Translated, it gives CASSVGRNEQYF.

This clonotype was detected a few times. This sequence joins TRBV10-3 and TRBJ1-1, with D perhaps matching TRBD1 (5 bases). CDR3 length: 13 residues. V was shortened by 2 bases and J by 5 bases, with 9 bases between the two germline ends. Germline-derived CDR1 and CDR2 are ENHRY and SYGVKD. CDR3 sequence (DNA): TGTGCCATCAGTGAGAAAAGGGGAACTGAAGCTTTCTTT. The encoded protein is CAISEKRGTEAFF.

This clonotype was counted many times. The junction and the germline gene differ at one end; a read error may be behind it. DNA of the CDR3: TGTGCCAGCAGCCAAGGGACAGGGGGTCAGCCCCAGCATTTT. Residues: CASSQGTGGQPQHF. The V gene is TRBV4-1, the J gene TRBJ1-5; 11 positions agree with TRBD1. The CDR3 covers 14 residues. Germline CDR1 reads MGHRA; CDR2 reads YSYEKL.

V and J are TRBV11-1 and TRBJ2-2; TRBD1 might be the D (6 bases). Trimming stripped 4 bases from V and 6 bases from J, with 12 bases between. CDR1 is SGHAT and CDR2 is FQDESV in the germline V gene (reference sequence). The CDR3 contains 14 residues. The CDR3 DNA reads TGTGCCAGCAGCTCAAGGGGGTGGGCCGGGGAGCTGTTTTTT. Protein product: CASSSRGWAGELFF.

This clonotype was seen a handful of times. V is TRBV7-9 and J is TRBJ1-2, with D uncertain. Germline V gives CDR1 SEHNR, CDR2 FQNEAQ (reference sequence). There are 14 residues in the CDR3. V was trimmed by 1 base and J by 2 bases, leaving 8 bases between them. CDR3 sequence (DNA): TGTGCCAGCAGCTTAGTGTCGGAGAACTATGGCTACACCTTC. Translating it yields CASSLVSENYGYTF.

The V and J genes are TRBV7-2 and TRBJ1-2; perhaps TRBD1 as D (6 bases). The V and J ends lost 1 base and 3 bases respectively, with 12 bases between them. The CDR3 has 15 amino acids. Germline V gives CDR1 SGHTA, CDR2 FQGNSA. The CDR3 sequence: CASSLGWGADYGYTF. In DNA form, the CDR3 reads TGTGCCAGCAGCTTAGGTTGGGGGGCTGACTATGGCTACACCTTC.

This rearrangement joins TRBV10-2 to TRBJ2-3; TRBD2 matches 9 bases. Looked up from germline, CDR1 is WSHSY and CDR2 is SAAADI. J was trimmed by 6 bases and V by 0 bases; bases with no gene match: 13. The length of the CDR3 is 18 residues. The CDR3 coding sequence is TGCGCCAGCAGTGAGTCGGAGGCGGGGGGGCGGTGGATGGATACGCAGTATTTT. Residues: CASSESEAGGRWMDTQYF.

This chain connects TRBV12-3 or TRBV12-4 to TRBJ1-1; D possibly corresponds to TRBD1 (6 bases). The CDR3 has 14 amino acids. Trimming left V 7 bases short and J 3 bases short, with 15 bases between. The CDR3 spells CASTLGGAHTEAFF. CDR3 bases: TGTGCCAGCACTTTGGGGGGGGCTCACACTGAAGCTTTCTTT.

The chain combines TRBV27 with TRBJ1-2; 8 positions match TRBD1. The germline CDR1 and CDR2 sequences are MNHEY and SMNVEV (reference sequence). V lost 0 bases, J lost 6 bases, and 6 bases stayed unmatched. The CDR3 is made up of 15 amino acids. CDR3 DNA: TGTGCCAGCAGTTTATCTGCCCGACAGGGGAATGGCTACACCTTC. Translation gives CASSLSARQGNGYTF.

This chain uses TRBV6-1 with TRBJ2-1; 11 bases agree with TRBD2. Germline CDR1 reads MNHNS; CDR2 reads SASEGT. V lost 2 bases to trimming and J lost 9 bases; unmatched junction nucleotides: 9. The CDR3 spans 16 residues. CDR3 region: CASSEIIAGGLGEQFF. The CDR3 DNA reads as TGTGCCAGCAGTGAAATAATAGCGGGGGGGCTCGGTGAGCAGTTCTTC.

This chain connects TRBV19 to TRBJ1-1; 8 bases agree with TRBD1. In germline, CDR1 is LNHDA, CDR2 SQIVND (reference sequence). Unmatched junction bases numbered 9, after V lost 5 bases and J lost 10 bases. This CDR3 has 13 amino acids. For the CDR3, the DNA is TGTGCCAGTAGTCTCGCGGCTGACAGGGGAGCTTTCTTT. This sequence encodes CASSLAADRGAFF.

This clonotype was recorded a few times. The chain joins TRBV27 to TRBJ1-2; 9 bases are a match to TRBD1. CDR3 length: 15 residues. J gave up 6 bases and V 2 bases, and 7 bases lay outside the gene matches. Germline V CDR1 and CDR2: MNHEY, SMNVEV (reference sequence). Here the CDR3 reads CASSLVGDRVDGYTF. CDR3 DNA sequence: TGTGCCAGCAGTTTAGTGGGGGACAGGGTTGATGGCTACACCTTC.

This clonotype was counted between two and nine times. V and J are TRBV29-1 and TRBJ1-2, with D perhaps matching TRBD1 (6 bases). The CDR3 covers 12 residues. V gave up 3 bases and J gave up 3 bases, with 8 bases separating them. CDR1 is SQVTM and CDR2 is ANQGSEA in the germline V gene. The CDR3 coding sequence is TGCAGCGTTGAGGGGGCTGACTATGGCTACACCTTC. Translating gives CSVEGADYGYTF. Looking up the rest from reference TRBV29-1 and TRBJ1-2 gives the full variable domain: SAVISQKPSRDICQRGTSLTIQCQVDSQVTMMFWYRQQPGQSLTLIATANQGSEATYESGFVIDKFPISRPNLTFSTLTVSNMSPEDSSIYLCSVEGADYGYTFGSGTRLTVV.

This clonotype was seen a handful of times. V gene TRBV7-9 combines with J gene TRBJ2-2; TRBD1 aligns across 7 bases. CDR3 length: 13 amino acids. From germline, CDR1 is SEHNR and CDR2 FQNEAQ (reference sequence). V lost 7 bases and J lost 4; bases outside the gene matches: 3. CDR3 nucleotides: TGTGCCAGCATCAGGGACAGCACCGGGGAGCTGTTTTTT. Translating gives CASIRDSTGELFF.

The J gene is TRBJ2-2, the V gene TRBV6-2 or TRBV6-3; TRBD1 or TRBD2 may be the D gene (5 bases each). The V and J ends lost 6 bases and 4 bases respectively, with 15 bases between them. This CDR3 has 15 amino acids. Germline CDR1 is MNHEY and CDR2 is SVGEGT. CDR3: CASREREGSTGELFF. The CDR3 DNA follows: TGTGCCAGCAGAGAGAGAGAGGGGAGCACCGGGGAGCTGTTTTTT.

The rearrangement joins TRBV12-3 or TRBV12-4 to TRBJ2-2; D uncertain. This CDR3 comprises 13 residues. The ends were cut back, 5 bases at V and 6 bases at J, with 10 bases in the middle. The CDR3 region is CASSLGYPGELFF. CDR3 nucleotide sequence: TGTGCCAGCAGTCTGGGTTATCCCGGGGAGCTGTTTTTT.

The rearrangement uses TRBV6-2 or TRBV6-3 and TRBJ1-5; D may be TRBD1 (5 bases). The CDR3 extends over 15 amino acids. CDR1 MNHEY and CDR2 SVGEGT come from the germline V gene. V was clipped by 0 bases and J by 3 bases, with 9 bases between them. The CDR3 sequence is CASSYSRGDNQPQHF. Written as DNA, the CDR3 is TGTGCCAGCAGTTACTCGAGAGGGGACAATCAGCCCCAGCATTTT.

On this clonotype itself: A much larger clonotype is one base distant, so this may be a read error. The CDR3 ends on some other residue instead of the conserved phenylalanine or tryptophan, so this is likely a read error. The chain couples TRBV12-3 or TRBV12-4 to TRBJ2-1; 9 positions agree with TRBD2. Unmatched junction bases numbered 9, after V lost 2 bases and J lost 10 bases. The CDR3 runs 15 residues. The CDR3 here is CASSLTAGGSKEQFC. The DNA of the CDR3 is TGTGCCAGCAGTTTAACAGCGGGGGGCTCCAAAGAGCAGTTCTGC.